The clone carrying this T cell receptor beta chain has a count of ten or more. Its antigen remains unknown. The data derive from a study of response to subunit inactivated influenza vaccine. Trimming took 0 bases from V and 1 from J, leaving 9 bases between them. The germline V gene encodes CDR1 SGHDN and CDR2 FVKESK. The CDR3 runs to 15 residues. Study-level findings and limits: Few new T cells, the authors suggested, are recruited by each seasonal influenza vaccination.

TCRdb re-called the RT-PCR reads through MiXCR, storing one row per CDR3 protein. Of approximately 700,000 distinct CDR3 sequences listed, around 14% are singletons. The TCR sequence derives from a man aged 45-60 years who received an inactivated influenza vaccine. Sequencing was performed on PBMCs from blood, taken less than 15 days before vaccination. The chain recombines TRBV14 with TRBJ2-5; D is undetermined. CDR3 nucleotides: TGTGCCAGCAGCCAAGATCCCAGAGCCCAAGAGACCCAGTACTTC. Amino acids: CASSQDPRAQETQYF. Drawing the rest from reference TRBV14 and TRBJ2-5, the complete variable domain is EAGVTQFPSHSVIEKGQTVTLRCDPISGHDNLYWYRRVMGKEIKFLLHFVKESKQDESGMPNNRFLAERTGGTYSTLKVQPAELEDSGVYFCASSQDPRAQETQYFGPGTRLLVL.